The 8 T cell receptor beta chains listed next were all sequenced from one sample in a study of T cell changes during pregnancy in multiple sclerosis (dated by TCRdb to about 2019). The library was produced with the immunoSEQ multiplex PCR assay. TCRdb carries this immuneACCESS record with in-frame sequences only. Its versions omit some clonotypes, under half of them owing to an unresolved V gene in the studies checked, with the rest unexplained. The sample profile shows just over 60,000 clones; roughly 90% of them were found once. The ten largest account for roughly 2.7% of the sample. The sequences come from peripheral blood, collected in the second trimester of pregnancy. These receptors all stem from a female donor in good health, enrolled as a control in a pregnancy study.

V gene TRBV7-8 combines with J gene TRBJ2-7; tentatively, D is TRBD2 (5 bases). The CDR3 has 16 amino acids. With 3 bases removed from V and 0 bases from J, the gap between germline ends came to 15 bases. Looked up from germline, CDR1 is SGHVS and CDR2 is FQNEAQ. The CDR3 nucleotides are TGTGCCAGCAGCTTCAACGCCGGAGGTGGCTCCTACGAGCAGTACTTC. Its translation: CASSFNAGGGSYEQYF. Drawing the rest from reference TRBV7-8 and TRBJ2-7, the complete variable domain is GAGVSQSPRYKVAKRGQDVALRCDPISGHVSLFWYQQALGQGPEFLTYFQNEAQLDKSGLPSDRFFAERPEGSVSTLKIQRTQQEDSAVYLCASSFNAGGGSYEQYFGPGTRLTVT.

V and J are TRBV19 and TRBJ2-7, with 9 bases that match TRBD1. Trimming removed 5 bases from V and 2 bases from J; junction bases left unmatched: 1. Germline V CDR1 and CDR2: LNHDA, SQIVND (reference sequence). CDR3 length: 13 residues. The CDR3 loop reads CASSRDRAYEQYF. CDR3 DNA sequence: TGTGCCAGTAGTCGGGACAGGGCCTACGAGCAGTACTTC.

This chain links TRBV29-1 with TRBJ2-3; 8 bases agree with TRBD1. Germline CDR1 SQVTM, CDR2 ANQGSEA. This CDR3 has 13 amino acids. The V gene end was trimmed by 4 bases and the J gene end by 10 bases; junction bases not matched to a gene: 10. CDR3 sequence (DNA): TGCAGCGTTGGGGCAGGGGGCGGAGCAGCGCAGTATTTT. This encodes CSVGAGGGAAQYF.

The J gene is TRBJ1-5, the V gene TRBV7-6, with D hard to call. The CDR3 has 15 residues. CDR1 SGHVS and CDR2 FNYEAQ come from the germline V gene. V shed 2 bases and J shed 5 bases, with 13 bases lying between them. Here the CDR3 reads CASSLSPRGDQPQHF. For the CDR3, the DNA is TGTGCCAGCAGCTTAAGTCCTCGCGGCGATCAGCCCCAGCATTTT. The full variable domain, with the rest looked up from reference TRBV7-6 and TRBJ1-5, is GAGVSQSPRYKVTKRGQDVALRCDPISGHVSLYWYRQALGQGPEFLTYFNYEAQQDKSGLPNDRFSAERPEGSISTLTIQRTEQRDSAMYRCASSLSPRGDQPQHFGDGTRLSIL.

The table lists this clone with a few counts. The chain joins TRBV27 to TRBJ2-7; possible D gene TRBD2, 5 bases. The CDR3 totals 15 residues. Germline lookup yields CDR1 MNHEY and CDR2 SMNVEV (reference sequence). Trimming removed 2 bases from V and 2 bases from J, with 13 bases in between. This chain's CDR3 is CASSLRRGPAYEQYF. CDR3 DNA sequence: TGTGCCAGCAGTTTACGACGCGGGCCCGCCTACGAGCAGTACTTC.

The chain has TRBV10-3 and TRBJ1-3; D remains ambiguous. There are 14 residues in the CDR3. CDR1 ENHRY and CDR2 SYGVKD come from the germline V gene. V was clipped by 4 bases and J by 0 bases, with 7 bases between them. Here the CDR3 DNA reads TGTGCCATCAGTGTGGGCAGCTCTGGAAACACCATATATTTT. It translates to CAISVGSSGNTIYF.

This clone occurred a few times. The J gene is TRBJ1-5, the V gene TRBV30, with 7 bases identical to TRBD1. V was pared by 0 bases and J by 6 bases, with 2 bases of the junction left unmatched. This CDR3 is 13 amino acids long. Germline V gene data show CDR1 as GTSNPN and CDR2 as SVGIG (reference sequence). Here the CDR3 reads CAWSVHRGQPQHF. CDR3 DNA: TGTGCCTGGAGTGTACACAGGGGTCAGCCCCAGCATTTT.

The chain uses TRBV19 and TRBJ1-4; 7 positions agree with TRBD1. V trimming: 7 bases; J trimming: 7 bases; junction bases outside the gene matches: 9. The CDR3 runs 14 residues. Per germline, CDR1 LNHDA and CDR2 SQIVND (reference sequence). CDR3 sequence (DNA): TGTGCCAGTAACTCCGGGACAGCAAGTGAAAAACTGTTTTTT. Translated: CASNSGTASEKLFF.